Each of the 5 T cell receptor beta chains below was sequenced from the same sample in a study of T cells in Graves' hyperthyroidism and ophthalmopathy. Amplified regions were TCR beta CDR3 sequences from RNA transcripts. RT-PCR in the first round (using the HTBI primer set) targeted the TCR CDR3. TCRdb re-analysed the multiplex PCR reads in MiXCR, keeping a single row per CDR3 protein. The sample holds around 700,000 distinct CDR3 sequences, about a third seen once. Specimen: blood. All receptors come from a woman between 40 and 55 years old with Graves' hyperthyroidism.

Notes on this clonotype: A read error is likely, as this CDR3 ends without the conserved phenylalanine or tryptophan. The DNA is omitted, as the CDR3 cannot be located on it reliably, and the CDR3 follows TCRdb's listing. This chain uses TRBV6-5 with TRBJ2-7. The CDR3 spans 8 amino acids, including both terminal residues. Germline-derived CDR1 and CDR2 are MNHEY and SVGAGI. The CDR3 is CASSYSRS.

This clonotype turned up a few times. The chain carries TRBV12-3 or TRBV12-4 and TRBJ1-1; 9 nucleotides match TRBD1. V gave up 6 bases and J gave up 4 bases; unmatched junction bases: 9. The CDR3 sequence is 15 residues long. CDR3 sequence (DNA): TGTGCCAGCAGCCAGACAGGGGGGAGGTCCACTGAAGCTTTCTTT. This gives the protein CASSQTGGRSTEAFF.

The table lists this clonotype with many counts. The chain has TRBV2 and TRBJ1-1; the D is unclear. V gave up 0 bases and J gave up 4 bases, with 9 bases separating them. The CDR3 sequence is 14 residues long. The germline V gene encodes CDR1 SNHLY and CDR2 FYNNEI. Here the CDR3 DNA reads TGTGCCAGCAGTGAAGCCGACCCGGGCACTGAAGCTTTCTTT. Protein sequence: CASSEADPGTEAFF.

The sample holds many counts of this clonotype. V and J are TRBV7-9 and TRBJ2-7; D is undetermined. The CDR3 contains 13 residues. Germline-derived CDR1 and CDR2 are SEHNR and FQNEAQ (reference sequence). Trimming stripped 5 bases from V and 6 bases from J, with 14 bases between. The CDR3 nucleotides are TGTGCCAGCAGCAATAACGGTCAAGTCGAGCAGTACTTC. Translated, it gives CASSNNGQVEQYF.

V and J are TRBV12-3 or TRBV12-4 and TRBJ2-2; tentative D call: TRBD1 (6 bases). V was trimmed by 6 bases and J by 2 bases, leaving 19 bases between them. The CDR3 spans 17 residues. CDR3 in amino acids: CASSPPLGQQNTGELFF. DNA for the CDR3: TGTGCCAGCAGCCCCCCCCTCGGACAGCAAAACACCGGGGAGCTGTTTTTT.